A selection of T cell receptor beta chains follows, all from one sample in a study of T cells after yellow fever vaccination. MiXCR, applied by TCRdb to the 5' RACE reads, yields one record per CDR3 protein. The sample includes 250,000 to 300,000 distinct CDR3 sequences, 13% of them seen just once. The sequences come from CD4+ T cells sorted from PBMCs, collected 45 days after the yellow fever booster vaccination. The receptors originated from a man under 40 who received the YFV17D yellow fever vaccine. Each CDR3 is given with its conserved first and last residue. A D gene is named only where the DNA matches it firmly. Clone size is given for some rows only: seen once, a few or many times, or a class if the clone is expanded.

j_call: TRBJ2-7
d_call: -
clone_size: -
v_call: TRBV6-5
cdr3_nt: TGTGCCAGCAGTTATAAGACAGGTGGATACCACGAGCAGTACTTC
cdr3_aa: CASSYKTGGYHEQYF

j_call: TRBJ2-7
d_call: TRBD2
clone_size: few
v_call: TRBV5-1
cdr3_nt: TGCGCCAGCAGCTTTCCCGGGGGAGGGCCGGGTGAGCAGTACTTC
cdr3_aa: CASSFPGGGPGEQYF

j_call: TRBJ1-5
d_call: -
clone_size: few
v_call: TRBV20-1
cdr3_nt: TGCAGTGCTAGGGAGGACAGATATAGCAATCAGCCCCAGCATTTT
cdr3_aa: CSAREDRYSNQPQHF

j_call: TRBJ2-1
d_call: -
clone_size: few
v_call: TRBV6-2/TRBV6-3
cdr3_nt: TGTGCCAGCAGTTACCCCGAGAACAATGAGCAGTTCTTC
cdr3_aa: CASSYPENNEQFF

j_call: TRBJ2-3
d_call: TRBD2
clone_size: -
v_call: TRBV5-1
cdr3_nt: TGCGCCAGCAGCTGGGGACTAGCGGGATACCGCACAGATACGCAGTATTTT
cdr3_aa: CASSWGLAGYRTDTQYF

j_call: TRBJ2-1
d_call: TRBD2
clone_size: many
v_call: TRBV20-1
cdr3_nt: TGCAGTGCTAGGTCGGGACTAGCGGGCTCCTACAATGAGCAGTTCTTC
cdr3_aa: CSARSGLAGSYNEQFF

j_call: TRBJ2-3
d_call: TRBD2
clone_size: -
v_call: TRBV20-1
cdr3_nt: TGCAGTCCAGTAGCGGGAGGGATCACAGATACGCAGTATTTT
cdr3_aa: CSPVAGGITDTQYF

j_call: TRBJ2-5
d_call: -
clone_size: few
v_call: TRBV6-5
cdr3_nt: TGTGCCAGCAGTTACTTGGCTGGCCTAGCAGAGACCCAGTACTTC
cdr3_aa: CASSYLAGLAETQYF

j_call: TRBJ2-5
d_call: TRBD2
clone_size: few
v_call: TRBV29-1
cdr3_nt: TGCAGCGTCAACCCGGGCGGGGGGGAGACCCAGTACTTC
cdr3_aa: CSVNPGGGETQYF

j_call: TRBJ2-2
d_call: -
clone_size: -
v_call: TRBV5-1
cdr3_nt: TGCGCCAGCAGCCCTCCCGGGTCGGGAGTCACCGGGGAGCTGTTTTTT
cdr3_aa: CASSPPGSGVTGELFF

j_call: TRBJ2-5
d_call: -
clone_size: few
v_call: TRBV7-2
cdr3_nt: TGTGCCAGCAGCTTAGATCCAGGGGTAGAGACCCAGTACTTC
cdr3_aa: CASSLDPGVETQYF

j_call: TRBJ2-1
d_call: -
clone_size: few
v_call: TRBV7-2
cdr3_nt: TGTGCCAGCAGCTCCAAAGGGGGAGGGTTTGACGAGCAGTTCTTC
cdr3_aa: CASSSKGGGFDEQFF

j_call: TRBJ2-5
d_call: TRBD2
clone_size: -
v_call: TRBV29-1
cdr3_nt: TGCAGCGTAGCGACTAGCGGGAGTGGGGAGACCCAGTACTTC
cdr3_aa: CSVATSGSGETQYF

j_call: TRBJ2-7
d_call: -
clone_size: few
v_call: TRBV15
cdr3_nt: TGTGCCACCAGCAGATCCGGACGGGCCTTCTACGAGCAGTACTTC
cdr3_aa: CATSRSGRAFYEQYF

j_call: TRBJ2-3
d_call: TRBD2
clone_size: few
v_call: TRBV20-1
cdr3_nt: TGCAGTGCTATTCCTGGGGGACTAGCGGGAGGTATGGATACGCAGTATTTT
cdr3_aa: CSAIPGGLAGGMDTQYF

j_call: TRBJ2-3
d_call: -
clone_size: -
v_call: TRBV5-1
cdr3_nt: TGCGCCAGCAGCTTGGGGCAGGGGCTTACCACAGATACGCAGTATTTT
cdr3_aa: CASSLGQGLTTDTQYF

j_call: TRBJ2-3
d_call: -
clone_size: few
v_call: TRBV29-1
cdr3_nt: TGCAGCGTTGATTCTACAGCGAGCACAGATACGCAGTATTTT
cdr3_aa: CSVDSTASTDTQYF

j_call: TRBJ2-1
d_call: -
clone_size: few
v_call: TRBV5-1
cdr3_nt: TGCGCCAGCAGCTTGGAGGCTGAGTACAATGAGCAGTTCTTC
cdr3_aa: CASSLEAEYNEQFF

j_call: TRBJ2-7
d_call: -
clone_size: -
v_call: TRBV20-1
cdr3_nt: TGCAGTGCTAGAGTCAGGGACCACGAGCAGTACTTC
cdr3_aa: CSARVRDHEQYF

j_call: TRBJ2-7
d_call: TRBD2
clone_size: few
v_call: TRBV20-1
cdr3_nt: TGCAGTGCTAGACCGGGACTAGCAGCGTTCGGGCAGTACTTC
cdr3_aa: CSARPGLAAFGQYF

j_call: TRBJ2-7
d_call: -
clone_size: -
v_call: TRBV27
cdr3_nt: TGTGCCAGCAGTCTGGCCGGGACAATCAGCGAGCAGTACTTC
cdr3_aa: CASSLAGTISEQYF

j_call: TRBJ2-7
d_call: -
clone_size: -
v_call: TRBV5-4
cdr3_nt: TGTGCCAGCAGCTTGCAGGGCAAGCACTACGAGCAGTACTTC
cdr3_aa: CASSLQGKHYEQYF

j_call: TRBJ2-7
d_call: -
clone_size: -
v_call: TRBV7-2
cdr3_nt: TGTGCCAGCAGCTTAGTGCCGGGAGACGAGCAGTACTTC
cdr3_aa: CASSLVPGDEQYF

j_call: TRBJ2-7
d_call: TRBD1
clone_size: many
v_call: TRBV6-5
cdr3_nt: TGTGCCAGCAGAAATCAGGGGGCTACCTACGAGCAGTACTTC
cdr3_aa: CASRNQGATYEQYF

j_call: TRBJ2-1
d_call: TRBD2
clone_size: -
v_call: TRBV24-1
cdr3_nt: TGTGCCACCAGTGACCCCACTAGCGGGGGACGGGATGAGCAGTTCTTC
cdr3_aa: CATSDPTSGGRDEQFF

j_call: TRBJ2-7
d_call: -
clone_size: -
v_call: TRBV6-2/TRBV6-3
cdr3_nt: TGTGCCAGCAGTTACGTCGGCAGGGTGGAGCAGTACTTC
cdr3_aa: CASSYVGRVEQYF

j_call: TRBJ2-3
d_call: TRBD2
clone_size: -
v_call: TRBV5-1
cdr3_nt: TGCGCCAGCAGCTTGGAGGTAGCGGGAGGTTTCCCTAGCACAGATACGCAGTATTTT
cdr3_aa: CASSLEVAGGFPSTDTQYF

j_call: TRBJ1-3
d_call: -
clone_size: -
v_call: TRBV7-9
cdr3_nt: TGTGCCAGCAGCTTAGAGTGGATCTCTGGAAACACCATATATTTT
cdr3_aa: CASSLEWISGNTIYF

j_call: TRBJ2-3
d_call: -
clone_size: few
v_call: TRBV7-2
cdr3_nt: TGTGCCAGCAGCTTAGGGGAAGGACAATCAGATACGCAGTATTTT
cdr3_aa: CASSLGEGQSDTQYF